These T cell receptor beta chains were read from a single sample in a study of Graves' ophthalmopathy and Graves' hyperthyroidism. TCRdb itself ran the multiplex PCR reads through MiXCR, one entry per CDR3 protein. The table lists roughly 700,000 distinct CDR3 sequences, around 40% of them singletons. The sequenced material came from peripheral blood. Source of these receptors: an adult man with Graves' ophthalmopathy. CDR3s include the opening cysteine and the closing phenylalanine or tryptophan.

j_call v_call cdr3_aa
TRBJ2-7 TRBV9 CASSLRTGAGELYF
TRBJ2-5 TRBV20-1 CSARGYSGILETQYF
TRBJ2-5 TRBV10-3 CAISEGRGREETQYF
TRBJ2-5 TRBV7-9 CASSLIAGPQETQYF
TRBJ2-2 TRBV6-1 CASSYSLTNTGELFF
TRBJ2-7 TRBV7-9 CASSLAREYEQYF
TRBJ1-2 TRBV30 CAWLRDRGKGGYTF
TRBJ2-7 TRBV11-2 CASSPPGGGTVSYEQYF
TRBJ2-5 TRBV24-1 CATSDPRTDQETQYF
TRBJ1-1 TRBV20-1 CSATQTGGITSDTEAFF
TRBJ1-1 TRBV25-1 CASSLTRFGTEAFF
TRBJ2-5 TRBV29-1 CSVYGQGQETQYF
TRBJ2-3 TRBV7-9 CASSLAQLDDTQYF
TRBJ2-5 TRBV10-2 CASSEIGQETQYF
TRBJ2-5 TRBV7-2 CASSPGAAQETQYF